This TCR beta chain was recovered during a study of blood T cell repertoires in COVID-19. About the study: Samples representing acute and convalescent COVID-19 were sourced from the United States, Italy and Spain. T cells, B-cell-depleted T cells, or PBMCs supplied cDNA or gDNA.

Authors' data handling: Quantification of nucleated cells was approximated via reference gene primer amplification. Profiled with immunoSEQ multiplex PCR; TCRdb holds only in-frame clones, not every one. The V and J calls and the clone size are those of that table, but D and trimming were determined from the DNA. Here the sample spans roughly 280,000 clones, about nine tenths being singletons. The CDR3 loop spans 18 amino acids. The germline V gene encodes CDR1 SGHNT and CDR2 YENEEA. V trimming: 5 bases; J trimming: 5 bases; junction bases outside the gene matches: 11. The rearrangement links TRBV11-3 to TRBJ1-6, with 11 bases matching TRBD1. The TCR was taken from a man aged 45 to 65 with acute or convalescent COVID-19. Specimen: peripheral blood. CDR3 coding DNA: TGTGCCAGCAGCACAACGAACCGGGACAGGGGGGATAATTCACCCCTCCACTTT. Its translation: CASSTTNRDRGDNSPLHF.